This TCR beta chain was captured in a study of cytomegalovirus exposure and HLA in healthy donors. General observations from the study: Most subjects' HLA-A and HLA-B alleles were reportedly predicted from TCR beta sequences. Excluded were some V segments that proved indistinguishable, including TRBV6-2 and TRBV6-3.

Researchers ran the PCR with 60 Vbeta and 13 Jbeta primers. Some clones are missing from TCRdb's copy, which holds only in-frame ones; the method was immunoSEQ multiplex PCR. The table has about 130,000 clones, about 80% seen once. Remarks on this clone: Its antigen is undetermined.

The germline V gene has CDR1 SQVTM and CDR2 ANQGSEA. Losses at the gene ends were 7 bases for V and 2 bases for J; bases not matched to a gene: 4. The CDR3 runs to 13 residues. The sequence came from a young man in good health. Sequenced: PBMCs. The chain carries TRBV29-1 and TRBJ1-5, with 8 bases lining up with TRBD1. The CDR3 region is CSAGQGGNQPQHF. CDR3 nucleotide sequence: TGCAGCGCAGGACAGGGTGGCAATCAGCCCCAGCATTTT. The variable domain in full, with the rest retrieved from reference TRBV29-1 and TRBJ1-5, is SAVISQKPSRDICQRGTSLTIQCQVDSQVTMMFWYRQQPGQSLTLIATANQGSEATYESGFVIDKFPISRPNLTFSTLTVSNMSPEDSSIYLCSAGQGGNQPQHFGDGTRLSIL.